Listed below are T cell receptor beta chains from one sample, sequenced in a study of T-cell memory formation after mild COVID-19. Via MiXCR, TCRdb re-called the 5' RACE reads, giving one row per CDR3 protein. The profile shows about half a million distinct CDR3 sequences, 18% of them singletons. The material sequenced was PBMCs or a T cell subset sorted from them (not recorded which). The receptor set was obtained from an adult woman who had mild COVID-19 (a few samples of this study predate the infection). Cell type and time point are not known. The CDR3 runs from the conserved cysteine through the conserved F or W. The D gene is left open where the match is weak. Not every row has a clone size; where given, it reads once, few, many or a size class.

NA TRBJ2-5 TRBV7-2 NA TGTGCCAGCAGCTTTCCTTTCAGTTACACGGAGACCCAGTACTTC CASSFPFSYTETQYF
NA TRBJ1-1 TRBV4-1 NA TGCGCCAGCAGCCAGAGCAGGATACTGAACACTGAAGCTTTCTTT CASSQSRILNTEAFF
NA TRBJ2-1 TRBV19 NA TGTGCCAGTAAGGGCCCCGAAAGGAAGCAGTTCTTC CASKGPERKQFF
NA TRBJ1-4 TRBV12-3/TRBV12-4 NA TGCGCCAGCAGCCTTTCAGGGACTAATGAAAAACTGTTTTTT CASSLSGTNEKLFF
TRBD1 TRBJ1-5 TRBV12-3/TRBV12-4 NA TGTGCCAGCAGTTTCTACAGGGGCGGTGGATATAGCTATCAGCCCCAGCATTTT CASSFYRGGGYSYQPQHF
TRBD2 TRBJ2-1 TRBV7-2 NA TGTGCCAGCAGCTCGTCGGTAGCGGGAGGAGAGAATGAGCAGTTCTTC CASSSSVAGGENEQFF
NA TRBJ1-1 TRBV3-1 few TGTGCCAGCAGTCAACGTAAGTCTGAAGCTTTCTTT CASSQRKSEAFF
NA TRBJ2-1 TRBV5-6 NA TGTGCCAGCAAAGCCCGGCTAGGGAGCTCCTACAATGAGCAGTTCTTC CASKARLGSSYNEQFF
NA TRBJ1-3 TRBV10-3 NA TGTGCCATCCGGGACGGCAGCTCTGGAAACACCATATATTTT CAIRDGSSGNTIYF
NA TRBJ2-7 TRBV5-6 NA TGTGCCAGCAGCAGGTACAGGGTCAACGAGCAGTACTTC CASSRYRVNEQYF
NA TRBJ2-5 TRBV24-1 NA TGTGCCACCAGTGATCAAACGATAGGACTGACACAAGAGACCCAGTACTTC CATSDQTIGLTQETQYF
TRBD1 TRBJ2-5 TRBV15 NA TGTGCCACCAGCATAGACAGGGGGATTATCACAGAGACCCAGTACTTC CATSIDRGIITETQYF
TRBD1 TRBJ2-4 TRBV20-1 NA TGCAGTGCGATGCACAGGGGGCGGGTCGACATTCAGTACTTC CSAMHRGRVDIQYF
TRBD1 TRBJ1-1 TRBV20-1 once TGCAGTGCTAGTCGGACAGGGGCCCCGGACACTGAAGCTTTCTTT CSASRTGAPDTEAFF
NA TRBJ1-2 TRBV20-1 many TGCAGTGCTAGTATTTGGAACGGCTATGGCTACACCTTC CSASIWNGYGYTF
TRBD1 TRBJ1-1 TRBV3-1 NA TGTGCCAGCAGCCCCTGGGGACAGGCGAACACTGAAGCTTTCTTT CASSPWGQANTEAFF
TRBD1 TRBJ2-3 TRBV25-1 NA TGTGCCAGCAGTGACCCGGGACAGATCACAGATACGCAGTATTTT CASSDPGQITDTQYF
TRBD1 TRBJ1-5 TRBV2 NA TGTGCCAGCAGTAGAGCCGGGACAGGGGTAAGCAATCAGCCCCAGCATTTT CASSRAGTGVSNQPQHF
TRBD2 TRBJ2-1 TRBV20-1 many TGCAGTGCTTCTGACCTTAGCGGGAGTGACGGCAATGAGCAGTTCTTC CSASDLSGSDGNEQFF
NA TRBJ2-5 TRBV6-1 NA TGTGCCAGCAAATATACCGGAGAGACCCAGTACTTC CASKYTGETQYF
TRBD1 TRBJ1-1 TRBV6-2/TRBV6-3 once TGTGCCAGCAGTTTTTCCGTACAGGGGATTGAAGCTTTCTTT CASSFSVQGIEAFF
TRBD2 TRBJ2-3 TRBV5-1 NA TGCGCCAGCAGCTTCGGAGCGGGGGCCACAGATACGCAGTATTTT CASSFGAGATDTQYF
NA TRBJ2-3 TRBV27 few TGTGCCAGCAGCCCATTTAACACAGATACGCAGTATTTT CASSPFNTDTQYF
NA TRBJ2-4 TRBV5-6 NA TGTGCCAGCAGCTTTCAGGGCCGGAACATTCAGTACTTC CASSFQGRNIQYF